This paragraph reports one T cell receptor beta chain. This specimen comes from a study of T cells in Graves' hyperthyroidism and ophthalmopathy. The CDR3 has 14 amino acids. V lost 4 bases to trimming and J lost 7 bases; unmatched junction nucleotides: 5. In germline, CDR1 is SGHDN, CDR2 FVKESK. The source material, RNA transcripts, was used to amplify TCR beta CDR3 regions. When the TCR CDR3 underwent first-round RT-PCR, the HTBI primer set was used. A single record per CDR3 protein comes from TCRdb applying MiXCR to the multiplex PCR reads. The sample has about 360,000 distinct CDR3 sequences, over 10% seen once.

The receptor comes from a woman younger than 35 with Graves' hyperthyroidism. The chain is built from TRBV14 and TRBJ2-2, with 8 bases fitting TRBD1. The specimen was blood. CDR3 sequence (DNA): TGTGCCAGCAGCCGGACAGGGTTGGGCGGGGAGCTGTTTTTT. This gives the protein CASSRTGLGGELFF.